These 13 T cell receptor beta chains were all obtained from the same sample, sequenced in a study of T cell repertoires in aging, cancer and after chemotherapy. Peripheral blood genomic DNA, not sorted cells or RNA, was the template. A mixed TRB-A/B primer pool amplified rearranged TRB by multiplex touch-down PCR. TCRdb re-called the multiplex PCR reads with MiXCR, one entry per CDR3 protein. The sample yields 5,000 to 7,500 distinct CDR3 sequences, about 30% seen once. Sequenced material: blood. The receptors were sampled from a human donor with a blood cancer.

By share, this clonotype counts as medium-sized. V and J are TRBV10-3 and TRBJ2-5; the match to TRBD1 covers 8 bases. V dropped 4 bases and J dropped 2; count of bases not matched to a gene: 0. CDR1 and CDR2 from the germline V gene are ENHRY and SYGVKD. The CDR3 has 13 amino acids. The CDR3 DNA follows: TGTGCCATCAGTGGGACAGGGCAAGAGACCCAGTACTTC. Translating gives CAISGTGQETQYF.

This clonotype is deemed medium-sized. DNA of the CDR3: TGTGCCACCAGTGATTTGTACAGGAATGAGCAGTTCTTC. Translation gives CATSDLYRNEQFF. The chain is built from TRBV24-1 and TRBJ2-1; D might be TRBD1 (5 bases). The V gene lost 0 bases and the J gene lost 7 bases, with 6 bases spanning the gap. Germline CDR1 KGHDR, CDR2 SFDVKD. This CDR3 has 13 residues.

This clonotype is deemed medium-sized. Here the CDR3 DNA reads TGTGCCTGGAGTGTAGTGGAGGGCCGCATCACCTTC. Its translation is CAWSVVEGRITF. The genes are TRBV30 and TRBJ1-2, with D unresolved. With 0 bases removed from V and 13 bases from J, the gap between germline ends came to 15 bases. CDR1 and CDR2 (germline): GTSNPN, SVGIG (reference sequence). The CDR3 consists of 12 residues.

This clonotype is labeled as medium-sized. The chain uses TRBV6-2 or TRBV6-3 and TRBJ2-1, with 13 bases lining up with TRBD2. With V trimmed by 2 bases and J by 7 bases, 2 bases remained unmatched. Germline V gene lookup returns CDR1 MNHEY and CDR2 SVGEGT. The CDR3 is made up of 15 amino acids. The DNA for the CDR3 is TGTGCCAGCAGTTACCAACTAGCGGGAGGGAATGAGCAGTTCTTC. Translating gives CASSYQLAGGNEQFF.

This clonotype counts as medium-sized. The V and J genes are TRBV7-6 and TRBJ2-1; D is unclear. The length of the CDR3 is 12 residues. The V gene's germline CDR1 is SGHVS and CDR2 FNYEAQ. V lost 2 bases to trimming and J lost 10 bases, with 9 bases between them. The DNA for the CDR3 is TGTGCCAGCAGCTTACCCCTTCGGGAGCAGTTCTTC. Its protein product is CASSLPLREQFF.

On this clonotype: At one of its ends the junction is not consistent with the germline gene, which may arise from a read error. The chain links TRBV4-2 to TRBJ2-1; the D gene could be TRBD1 or TRBD2 (5 bases each). The CDR3 has 16 amino acids. Germline assignment: CDR1 LGHNA and CDR2 YNFKEQ. The CDR3: CASSQEGTSPPTEQFF. The CDR3, as DNA: TGCGCCAGCAGCCAAGAAGGGACCTCTCCCCCCACTGAGCAGTTCTTC.

This clonotype occurred a few times. The chain has TRBV20-1 and TRBJ2-7, with D possibly TRBD2 on 6 matching bases. The CDR3 is 15 residues long. Per the germline V gene, CDR1 is DFQATT and CDR2 is SNEGSKA (reference sequence). V was cut by 3 bases and J by 5 bases, with 20 bases left in between. CDR3 sequence (DNA): TGCAGTGCTAGGGCAGCAGGGTTTCGGGAGAACGAGCAGTACTTC. It codes for CSARAAGFRENEQYF.

This clonotype qualifies as medium-sized (0.01 to 0.1%). This rearrangement joins TRBV12-3 or TRBV12-4 to TRBJ2-3; 10 positions agree with TRBD2. The CDR3 spans 12 residues. Trimming cost V 7 bases and J 9 bases; bases outside gene matches: 4. CDR3 sequence: CASTTSGKTQYF. CDR3 sequence (DNA): TGTGCCAGCACCACTAGCGGGAAAACGCAGTATTTT.

Turning to this clonotype: Since a much larger clone is just one base distant, this may be a read error. The chain has TRBV6-1 and TRBJ2-1; 8 bases agree with TRBD2. CDR1 MNHNS and CDR2 SASEGT come from the germline V gene. The CDR3 has 15 amino acids. The CDR3 coding sequence is TGTGCCATCAGTGAGATAGCGGGAAGGTACAATGAGCAGTTCTTC. Its protein is CAISEIAGRYNEQFF.

The chain has TRBV20-1 and TRBJ2-1; no reliable D call. Trimming stripped 6 bases from V and 5 bases from J, with 23 bases between. From germline, CDR1 is DFQATT and CDR2 SNEGSKA (reference sequence). The CDR3 is made up of 16 amino acids. CDR3 amino acids: CSAYFWRGRGNNEQFF. DNA of the CDR3: TGCAGTGCCTACTTCTGGCGCGGTAGAGGAAACAATGAGCAGTTCTTC.

By share, this clonotype counts as medium-sized. This sequence joins TRBV6-5 and TRBJ2-7; D not certain. With 2 bases removed from V and 5 bases from J, the gap between germline ends came to 19 bases. The CDR3 runs 16 residues. Germline V gene sequence: CDR1 MNHEY, CDR2 SVGAGI. Here the CDR3 reads CASSYLRKPDRNEQYF. As DNA, the CDR3 is TGTGCCAGCAGTTACCTGCGGAAACCCGACCGGAACGAGCAGTACTTC.

This clonotype has a handful of counts. This chain joins TRBV6-1 and TRBJ2-7; D is possibly TRBD2 (7 bases). This CDR3 has 14 residues. Trimming shortened V by 7 bases and J by 12 bases, and 25 bases separated the two germline ends. Per the germline V gene, CDR1 is MNHNS and CDR2 is SASEGT. Here the CDR3 DNA reads TGTGCCAGCACCGAACATTGGCAGGGGAGGGGTCGGTACTTC. Its translation: CASTEHWQGRGRYF.

There are a few counts of this clonotype. The rearrangement links TRBV6-1 to TRBJ1-5; D might be TRBD1 (5 bases). CDR1 and CDR2 (germline): MNHNS, SASEGT. Trimming cost V 7 bases and J 2 bases, with 12 bases left between them. This CDR3 region has 14 residues. CDR3 DNA: TGTGCCAGCACATTGAGGGGCGGCAATCAGCCCCAGCATTTT. This gives the protein CASTLRGGNQPQHF.